These 16 T cell receptor beta chains share one sample of origin, sequenced in a study of cytomegalovirus exposure and HLA in healthy donors. PCR employed 60 Vbeta and 13 Jbeta primers. Produced via immunoSEQ multiplex PCR; TCRdb's table is partial and in-frame only. The repertoire holds about 180,000 clones, with around 74% as singletons. The source material was PBMCs. The receptor source for this set is a male donor in good health and CMV-seronegative.

This chain joins TRBV6-6 and TRBJ1-1; 8 bases map to TRBD1. The CDR3 has 16 amino acids. The germline V gene has CDR1 MNHNY and CDR2 SVGAGI (reference sequence). V dropped 2 bases and J dropped 1; count of bases not matched to a gene: 6. CDR3 in amino acids: CASSYGTGTGNTEAFF. The CDR3 DNA sequence: TGTGCCAGCAGTTACGGAACCGGGACAGGGAACACTGAAGCTTTCTTT.

The chain is built from TRBV6-1 and TRBJ1-6; the D gene is possibly TRBD1 (6 bases). V was cut by 2 bases and J by 9 bases, with 14 bases left in between. This CDR3 comprises 15 residues. The germline CDR1 and CDR2 sequences are MNHNS and SASEGT. For the CDR3, the DNA is TGTGCCAGCAGTGAACTAGTCAGGGGTAGTTCACCCCTCCACTTT. This translates into CASSELVRGSSPLHF.

The rearrangement joins TRBV27 to TRBJ1-3; D might be TRBD1 (5 bases). The CDR3 spans 16 residues. Germline V gives CDR1 MNHEY, CDR2 SMNVEV (reference sequence). V was shortened by 5 bases and J by 4 bases, with 18 bases between the two germline ends. The CDR3 bases are TGTGCCAGCAGTCCGACCGGGGGGGGTATCGGAAACACCATATATTTT. Encoded protein: CASSPTGGGIGNTIYF.

The J gene is TRBJ1-1, the V gene TRBV11-2; D uncertain. The germline V and J ends were trimmed by 4 bases and 5 bases, with 11 bases remaining between them. The CDR3 has 13 amino acids. Germline CDR1 is SGHAT and CDR2 is FQNNGV. In DNA form, the CDR3 reads TGTGCCAGCAGCTCCGCTCGGGGAACTGAAGCTTTCTTT. It encodes CASSSARGTEAFF.

The J gene is TRBJ2-1, the V gene TRBV7-7; D is possibly TRBD2 (7 bases). V shed 1 base and J shed 8 bases, with 15 bases lying between them. From germline, CDR1 is SSHAT and CDR2 FNYEAQ (reference sequence). CDR3 size: 15 residues. Written as DNA, the CDR3 is TGTGCCAGCAGCTTAGGTGGGGGGGCGGTCTATGAGCAGTTCTTC. This sequence encodes CASSLGGGAVYEQFF.

The sample holds a few counts of this clone. This sequence joins TRBV4-2 and TRBJ1-5; possible D gene TRBD1, 6 bases. Per the germline V gene, CDR1 is LGHNA and CDR2 is YNFKEQ. Trimming removed 4 bases from V and 0 bases from J, with 7 bases in between. This CDR3 comprises 14 residues. The CDR3 reads CASSPDSSNQPQHF. CDR3 nucleotide sequence: TGTGCCAGCAGCCCGGACAGTAGCAATCAGCCCCAGCATTTT.

The gene calls are TRBV6-6 and TRBJ1-5, with TRBD1 as a possible D gene (5 bases). Germline V lookup: CDR1 MNHNY, CDR2 SVGAGI (reference sequence). Between the trimmed V and J ends, which lost 5 bases and 2 bases, there was a span of 13 bases. This CDR3 contains 15 residues. CDR3 sequence: CASSKGGGGNQPQHF. CDR3 bases: TGTGCCAGCAGTAAGGGTGGGGGGGGCAATCAGCCCCAGCATTTT.

This clone showed up just once. The rearrangement joins TRBV30 to TRBJ1-4; no definite D call. Per germline, CDR1 GTSNPN and CDR2 SVGIG (reference sequence). The CDR3 totals 13 residues. Trimming removed 0 bases at V and 8 bases at J, with 10 bases between. Here the CDR3 DNA reads TGTGCCTGGAGTGTACAATCGGGGGAAAAACTGTTTTTT. It yields the protein CAWSVQSGEKLFF.

This clone came up a few times. The chain carries TRBV6-6 and TRBJ2-7, with TRBD1 as a possible D gene (6 bases). The CDR3 is 13 residues long. V shed 6 bases and J shed 5 bases, with 14 bases lying between them. CDR1 MNHNY and CDR2 SVGAGI come from the germline V gene (reference sequence). DNA of the CDR3: TGTGCCAGCAGCCACACAGGGCGCGACGAGCAGTACTTC. Its translation: CASSHTGRDEQYF.

CDR3 nucleotides: TGTGCCATCAGTGAACAGTTAGCGGGAGGGCCTCATGAGCAGTTCTTC. This sequence encodes CAISEQLAGGPHEQFF. The gene calls are TRBV10-3 and TRBJ2-1; 11 bases match TRBD2. CDR1 and CDR2 from the germline V gene are ENHRY and SYGVKD. The CDR3 length is 16 residues. V lost 3 bases and J lost 8; bases outside the gene matches: 9.

As for this clone: Other DNA variants within this sample encode the same CDR3. The rearrangement joins TRBV5-1 to TRBJ1-5; TRBD1 matches 8 bases. This CDR3 comprises 16 residues. Germline V CDR1 and CDR2: SGHRS, YFSETQ. V trimming: 0 bases; J trimming: 2 bases; junction bases outside the gene matches: 4. The CDR3 sequence is CASSLDGQGGNQPQHF. In nucleotides, the CDR3 is TGCGCCAGCAGCTTGGATGGACAGGGAGGCAATCAGCCCCAGCATTTT.

The chain employs TRBV30 and TRBJ1-1, with no clear D. V was pared by 2 bases and J by 3 bases, with 10 bases between. CDR1 and CDR2 from the germline V gene are GTSNPN and SVGIG (reference sequence). The CDR3 is 13 residues long. Here the CDR3 DNA reads TGTGCCTGGAGTATTCAGAGCGACACTGAAGCTTTCTTT. Translation: CAWSIQSDTEAFF. The full variable domain, rest sourced from reference TRBV30 and TRBJ1-1, is SQTIHQWPATLVQPVGSPLSLECTVEGTSNPNLYWYRQAAGRGLQLLFYSVGIGQISSEVPQNLSASRPQDRQFILSSKKLLLSDSGFYLCAWSIQSDTEAFFGQGTRLTVV.

The gene calls are TRBV27 and TRBJ2-1; perhaps TRBD1 as D (6 bases). Germline V gene lookup returns CDR1 MNHEY and CDR2 SMNVEV (reference sequence). V gave up 5 bases and J gave up 8 bases, with 19 bases separating them. CDR3 length: 15 residues. CDR3 amino acids: CASSTIYRERDEQFF. Here the CDR3 DNA reads TGTGCCAGCAGTACGATCTACAGGGAACGCGATGAGCAGTTCTTC.

The chain links TRBV6-1 to TRBJ1-5, with TRBD1 as a possible D gene (6 bases). V lost 10 bases and J lost 3, with 16 bases in between. CDR3 length equals 14 residues. The germline V gene encodes CDR1 MNHNS and CDR2 SASEGT. The CDR3 region has the DNA TGTGCCACAACCCTGGGACAACTCAATCAGCCCCAGCATTTT. This translates into CATTLGQLNQPQHF.

The chain couples TRBV6-1 to TRBJ1-2, with D possibly TRBD1 on 5 matching bases. CDR1 is MNHNS and CDR2 is SASEGT in the germline V gene. Trimming took off 4 bases at V and 4 bases at J, with 10 bases between the two ends. The length of the CDR3 is 13 residues. The CDR3 is CASSVTTVYGYTF. In DNA, the CDR3 is TGTGCCAGCAGTGTCACGACAGTCTATGGCTACACCTTC.

For the CDR3, the DNA is TGTGCCTGGAGTGTAAAGACAGGGGAGGGGGGAAACACCATATATTTT. This codes for CAWSVKTGEGGNTIYF. V usage is TRBV30 and J usage is TRBJ1-3, with 8 bases that match TRBD1. V trimming: 0 bases; J trimming: 4 bases; junction bases outside the gene matches: 8. The germline V gene encodes CDR1 GTSNPN and CDR2 SVGIG (reference sequence). The CDR3 totals 16 residues.